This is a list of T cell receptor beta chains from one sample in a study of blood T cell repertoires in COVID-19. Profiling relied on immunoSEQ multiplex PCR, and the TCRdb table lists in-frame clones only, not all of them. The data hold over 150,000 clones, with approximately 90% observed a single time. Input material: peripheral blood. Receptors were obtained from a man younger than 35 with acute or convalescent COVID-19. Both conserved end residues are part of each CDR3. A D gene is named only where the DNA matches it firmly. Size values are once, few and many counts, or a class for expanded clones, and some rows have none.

TGTGCCAGCAGTCCGCTCGCAGGGCGTGAAGCTTTCTTT CASSPLAGREAFF TRBV6-5 . . TRBJ1-1
TGTGCCAGCGGGCCGGGAAGGAACACCGGGGAGCTGTTTTTT CASGPGRNTGELFF TRBV11-3 . . TRBJ2-2
TGTGCCAGCAGATATGACAGGGGAGGCTCCTACAATGAGCAGTTCTTC CASRYDRGGSYNEQFF TRBV5-6 . TRBD1 TRBJ2-1
TGCGCCAGCAGCTCACCTGGACCGGGGAACTATGGCTACACCTTC CASSSPGPGNYGYTF TRBV5-1 . . TRBJ1-2
TGTGCCAGCTCGCTCGACAGGGGTACCTACGAGCAGTACTTC CASSLDRGTYEQYF TRBV18 once TRBD1 TRBJ2-7
TGCGCCAGCAGCTTGGACCTCTACCGTCCCTCGGGGCCTCCGGGGGGACAGGGGTCAGAGACCCAGTACTTC CASSLDLYRPSGPPGGQGSETQYF TRBV5-1 . TRBD1 TRBJ2-5
TGTGCCAGCTCACCGAGCGGGAGAGCCTACGAGCAGTACTTC CASSPSGRAYEQYF TRBV18 few TRBD2 TRBJ2-7
TGTGCCAGCAGTGAAAAGGGACAGCCGAACACTGAAGCTTTCTTT CASSEKGQPNTEAFF TRBV6-1 . TRBD1 TRBJ1-1
TGTGCCAGCAGTTCCCTCGGCAGGGGAGTCCCAGATACGCAGTATTTT CASSSLGRGVPDTQYF TRBV27 . . TRBJ2-3
TGTGCCAGCTCACCATATACGACAGTGGACTATGGCTACACCTTC CASSPYTTVDYGYTF TRBV18 . . TRBJ1-2